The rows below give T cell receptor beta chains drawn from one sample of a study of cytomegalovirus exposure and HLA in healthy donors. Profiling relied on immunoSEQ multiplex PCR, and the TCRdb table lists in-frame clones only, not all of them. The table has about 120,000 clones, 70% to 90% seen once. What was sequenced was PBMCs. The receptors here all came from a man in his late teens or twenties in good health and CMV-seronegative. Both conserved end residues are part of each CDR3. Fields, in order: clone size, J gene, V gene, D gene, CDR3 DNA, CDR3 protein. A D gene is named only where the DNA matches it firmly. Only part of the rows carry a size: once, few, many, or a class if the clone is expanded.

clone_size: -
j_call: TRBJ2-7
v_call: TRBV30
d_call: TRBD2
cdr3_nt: TGTGCCTGGAGTGTGACGGGACTAGCGGGCCGTAGCTCCTACGAGCAGTACTTC
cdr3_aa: CAWSVTGLAGRSSYEQYF

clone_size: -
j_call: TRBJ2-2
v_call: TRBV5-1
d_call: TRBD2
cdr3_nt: TGCGCCAGCAGCTTGGTCGGCGGGAGTAACACCGGGGAGCTGTTTTTT
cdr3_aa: CASSLVGGSNTGELFF

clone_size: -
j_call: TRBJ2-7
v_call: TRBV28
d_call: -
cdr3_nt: TGTGCCAGCAGTTTTACAGTTTCCTACGAGCAGTACTTC
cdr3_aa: CASSFTVSYEQYF

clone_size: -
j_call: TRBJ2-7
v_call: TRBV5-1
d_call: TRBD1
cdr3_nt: TGCGCCAGCACCCCAACCGGGACAGGGGCCTACGAGCAGTACTTC
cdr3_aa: CASTPTGTGAYEQYF

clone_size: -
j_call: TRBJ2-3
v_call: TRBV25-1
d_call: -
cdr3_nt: TGTGCCAGCAGTGAATGGGGAACAGCGGACCCAGATACGCAGTATTTT
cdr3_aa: CASSEWGTADPDTQYF

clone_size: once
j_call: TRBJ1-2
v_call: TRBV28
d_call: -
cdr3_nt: TGTGCCAGTAAAAATAACTATGGCTACACCTTC
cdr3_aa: CASKNNYGYTF

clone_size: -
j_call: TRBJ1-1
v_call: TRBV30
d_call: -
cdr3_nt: TGTGCCTGGAGCGAAGGGGGGGCGGACACTGAAGCTTTCTTT
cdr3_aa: CAWSEGGADTEAFF

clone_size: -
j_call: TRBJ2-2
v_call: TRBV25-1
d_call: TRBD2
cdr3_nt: TGTGCCAGCAGTGAAGCTACTAGCGATAAGGACACCGGGGAGCTGTTTTTT
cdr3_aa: CASSEATSDKDTGELFF

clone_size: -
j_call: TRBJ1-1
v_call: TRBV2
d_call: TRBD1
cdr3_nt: TGTGCCAGCAACGGACAGGGGGCGTATGACTCTGAAGCTTTCTTT
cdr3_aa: CASNGQGAYDSEAFF

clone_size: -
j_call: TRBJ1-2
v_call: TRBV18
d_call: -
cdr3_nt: TGTGCCAGCTCACCAGCAGGGGTAGTTAACTATGGCTACACCTTC
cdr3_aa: CASSPAGVVNYGYTF

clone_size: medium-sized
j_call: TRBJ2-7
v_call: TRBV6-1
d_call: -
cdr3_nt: TGTGCCAGCATCTTCCTTGAGGGCTCGGGCGGCGAGCAGTACTTC
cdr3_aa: CASIFLEGSGGEQYF

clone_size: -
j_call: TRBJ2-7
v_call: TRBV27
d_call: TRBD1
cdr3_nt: TGTGCCAGCAGTTTGTCACAGGGGCCTTCCTACGAGCAGTACTTC
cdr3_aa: CASSLSQGPSYEQYF

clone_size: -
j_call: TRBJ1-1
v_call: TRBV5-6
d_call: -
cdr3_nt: TGTGCCAGCAGCGTAGGGTCCGGGACACTATCTTATGAAGCTTTCTTT
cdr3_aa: CASSVGSGTLSYEAFF

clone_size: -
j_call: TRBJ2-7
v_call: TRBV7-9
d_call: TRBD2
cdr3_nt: TGTGCCAGCAGCTTTAGCGGGAGGCTCTCCTACGAGCAGTACTTC
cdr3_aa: CASSFSGRLSYEQYF

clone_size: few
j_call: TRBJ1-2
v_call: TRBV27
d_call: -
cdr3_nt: TGTGCCAGCACGACAGGAAACTATGGCTACACCTTC
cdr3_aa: CASTTGNYGYTF

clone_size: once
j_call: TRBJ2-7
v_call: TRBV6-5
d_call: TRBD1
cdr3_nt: TGTGCCAGCAAGAGGTCCGGGACAGAGTTCTACGAGCAGTACTTC
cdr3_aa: CASKRSGTEFYEQYF

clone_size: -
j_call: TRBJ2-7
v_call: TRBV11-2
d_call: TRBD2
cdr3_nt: TGTGCCAGCACCGCCATGATGACTAGCGGGAGCTACGAGCAGTACTTC
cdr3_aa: CASTAMMTSGSYEQYF

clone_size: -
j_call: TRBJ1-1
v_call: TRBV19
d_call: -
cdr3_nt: TGTGCCAGTAGTATTATTGGTCCCCCACGAGGGACTGAAGCTTTCTTT
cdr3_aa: CASSIIGPPRGTEAFF

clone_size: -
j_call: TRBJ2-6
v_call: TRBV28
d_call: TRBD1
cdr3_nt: TGTGCCAGCAGCCCGACAGGGACTGGGGCCAACGTCCTGACTTTC
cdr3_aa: CASSPTGTGANVLTF

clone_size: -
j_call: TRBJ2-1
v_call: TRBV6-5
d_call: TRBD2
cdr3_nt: TGTGCCAGCAGTTACGCTAGCGGGGGGAAGAATGAGCAGTTCTTC
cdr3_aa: CASSYASGGKNEQFF

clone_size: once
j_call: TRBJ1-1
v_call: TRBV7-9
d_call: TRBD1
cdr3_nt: TGTGCCAGCAGCTCGACGGACAGGGGGCGGAATGTGGCTGAAGCTTTCTTT
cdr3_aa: CASSSTDRGRNVAEAFF

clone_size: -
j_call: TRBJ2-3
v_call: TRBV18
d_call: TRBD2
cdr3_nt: TGTGCCAGCTCACAAGCTAGCGGGAGTTCGTCAGATACGCAGTATTTT
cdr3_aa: CASSQASGSSSDTQYF

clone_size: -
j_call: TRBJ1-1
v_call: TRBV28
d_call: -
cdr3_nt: TGTGCCAGCAGTAAACTACAGGGGAACACTGAAGCTTTCTTT
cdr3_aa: CASSKLQGNTEAFF

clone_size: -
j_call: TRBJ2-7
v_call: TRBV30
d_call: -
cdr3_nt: TGTGCCGGATATCAGGGTTCCGAGCAGTACTTC
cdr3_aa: CAGYQGSEQYF

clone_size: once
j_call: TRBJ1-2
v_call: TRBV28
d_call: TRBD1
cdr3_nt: TGTGCCAGCGCACAGGGGCTTGGAGTGGGTGGCTACACCTTC
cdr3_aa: CASAQGLGVGGYTF

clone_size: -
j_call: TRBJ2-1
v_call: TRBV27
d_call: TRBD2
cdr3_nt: TGTGCCAGCAGTCCCCAATTCATGAACAGGGGACTAGCGGGAGAAGCGTTGCCCTACAATGAGCAGTTCTTC
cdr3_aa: CASSPQFMNRGLAGEALPYNEQFF

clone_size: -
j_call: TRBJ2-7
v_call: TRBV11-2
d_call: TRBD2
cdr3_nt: TGTGCCAGCAGCCCACTCCAGGGCGGGGGACCCTACGAGCAGTACTTC
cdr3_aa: CASSPLQGGGPYEQYF

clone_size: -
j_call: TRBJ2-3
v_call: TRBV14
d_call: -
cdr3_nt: TGTGCCAGCAGCCCCGACGGGACACGAATAGATACGCAGTATTTT
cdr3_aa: CASSPDGTRIDTQYF

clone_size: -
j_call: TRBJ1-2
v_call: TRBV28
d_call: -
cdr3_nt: TGTGCCAGCAGTTTCGCCCAGGAAGTCTATGGCTACACCTTC
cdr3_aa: CASSFAQEVYGYTF

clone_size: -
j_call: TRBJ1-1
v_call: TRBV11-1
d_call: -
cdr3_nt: TGTGCCAGCAGCTTAGATGGCCAATTTGAAGCTTTCTTT
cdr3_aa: CASSLDGQFEAFF

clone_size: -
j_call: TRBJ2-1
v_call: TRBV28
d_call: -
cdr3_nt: TGTGCCAGCAGTTTGTGGAGGGCGGAGGGTTCCAATGAGCAGTTCTTC
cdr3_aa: CASSLWRAEGSNEQFF

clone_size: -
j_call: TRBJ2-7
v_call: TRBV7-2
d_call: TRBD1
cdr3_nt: TGTGCCAGCAGCATTTCCGGGACAGGGTCGTCGCGACTCGGTTTC
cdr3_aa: CASSISGTGSSRLGF